This T cell receptor beta chain appears in the sequencing data of a study of blood T cell repertoires in COVID-19. About the research overall: Researchers got acute and convalescent COVID-19 samples from the United States, Italy and Spain. T cells, B-cell-depleted T cells, or PBMCs provided the cDNA or gDNA that served as material.

Followed over time, Seattle patients had been enrolled while infection was active. The authors' processing: Reference gene primer amplification in the assay estimated nucleated cell counts. TCRdb's copy holds only in-frame clones and misses some; the assay was immunoSEQ multiplex PCR. The V and J calls and clone size were taken over from that table, and D and trimming were inferred from the DNA. The table shows about 88,000 clones, with approximately 88% occurring only once. CDR3 length: 14 amino acids. Trimming removed 1 base at V and 4 bases at J, with 8 bases between. The germline gives CDR1 SGHTA, CDR2 FQGNSA.

The source is a woman between 55 and 75 years old with COVID-19, enrolled during active disease. The chain has TRBV7-2 and TRBJ1-3, with D perhaps matching TRBD1 (5 bases). Source material: peripheral blood. The CDR3 reads CASSLGGTGNTIYF. CDR3 DNA sequence: TGTGCCAGCAGCTTAGGGGGCACAGGAAACACCATATATTTT.